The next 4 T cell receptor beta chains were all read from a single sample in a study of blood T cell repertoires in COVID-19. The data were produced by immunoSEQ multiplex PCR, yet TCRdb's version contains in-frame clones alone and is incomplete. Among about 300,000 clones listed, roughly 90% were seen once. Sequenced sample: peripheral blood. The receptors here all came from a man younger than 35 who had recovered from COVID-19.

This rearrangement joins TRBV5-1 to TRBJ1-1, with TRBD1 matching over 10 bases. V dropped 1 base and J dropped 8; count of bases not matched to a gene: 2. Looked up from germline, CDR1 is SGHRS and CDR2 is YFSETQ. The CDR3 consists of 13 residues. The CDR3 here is CASSLWTGGEAFF. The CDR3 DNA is TGCGCCAGCAGCTTGTGGACAGGGGGGGAAGCTTTCTTT.

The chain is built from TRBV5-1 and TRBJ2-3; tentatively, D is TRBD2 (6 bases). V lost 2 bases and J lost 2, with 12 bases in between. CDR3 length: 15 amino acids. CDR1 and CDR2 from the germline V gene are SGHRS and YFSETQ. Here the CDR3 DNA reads TGCGCCAGCAGCTTTGAAGGACTACCCACAGATACGCAGTATTTT. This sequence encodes CASSFEGLPTDTQYF.

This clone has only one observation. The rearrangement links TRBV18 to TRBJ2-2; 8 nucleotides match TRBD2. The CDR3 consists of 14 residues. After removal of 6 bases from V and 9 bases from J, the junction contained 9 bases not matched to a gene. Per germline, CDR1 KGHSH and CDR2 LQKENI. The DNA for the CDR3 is TGTGCCAGCTCCCTTGGACTAGCCACGAGGGAGCTGTTTTTT. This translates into CASSLGLATRELFF.

DNA for the CDR3: TGTGCCAGCAGCGGACGGACAGGGGACTATAATTCACCCCTCCACTTT. Translation: CASSGRTGDYNSPLHF. The chain carries TRBV9 and TRBJ1-6, with 9 bases fitting TRBD1. CDR3 length: 16 amino acids. Germline V gives CDR1 SGDLS, CDR2 YYNGEE. After removal of 3 bases from V and 3 bases from J, the junction contained 4 bases not matched to a gene.